These 2 T cell receptor beta chains came from one sample sequenced in a study of T-cell reconstitution after alpha-beta-depleted transplantation in children. Construction of the TCRbeta library involved unique molecular identifiers. TCRdb fed the PCR reads into MiXCR, producing one record per CDR3 protein. Among fewer than 550,000 distinct CDR3 sequences, about an eighth were seen once, and the ten largest hold about 15%. This material consisted of PBMCs, mostly from graft donor cells, taken 180 days after TCRalphabeta/CD19-depleted stem cell transplant. The receptor source for this set is a female patient aged 2 to 10 who had a stem cell transplant for aplastic anemia, so the T cells may come from the graft donor.

V and J are TRBV28 and TRBJ2-1, with TRBD2 matching over 9 bases. The CDR3 consists of 15 residues. The germline V gene encodes CDR1 MDHEN and CDR2 SYDVKM. With 4 bases clipped from V and 8 bases from J, the junction kept 9 bases outside the gene matches. The CDR3 loop reads CASSSPGLAIYEQFF. CDR3 in DNA: TGTGCCAGCAGTTCCCCGGGACTAGCCATCTATGAGCAGTTCTTC.

This clonotype has only a few counts. The chain's CDR3 is CASSRLAGSPQQYF. The CDR3 DNA sequence: TGTGCCAGCAGTCGACTAGCGGGCTCTCCCCAGCAGTACTTC. The chain has TRBV6-2 or TRBV6-3 and TRBJ2-7; TRBD2 agrees at 10 bases. V lost 5 bases and J lost 8; bases outside the gene matches: 9. The CDR3 sequence is 14 residues long. The germline V gene has CDR1 MNHEY and CDR2 SVGEGT.